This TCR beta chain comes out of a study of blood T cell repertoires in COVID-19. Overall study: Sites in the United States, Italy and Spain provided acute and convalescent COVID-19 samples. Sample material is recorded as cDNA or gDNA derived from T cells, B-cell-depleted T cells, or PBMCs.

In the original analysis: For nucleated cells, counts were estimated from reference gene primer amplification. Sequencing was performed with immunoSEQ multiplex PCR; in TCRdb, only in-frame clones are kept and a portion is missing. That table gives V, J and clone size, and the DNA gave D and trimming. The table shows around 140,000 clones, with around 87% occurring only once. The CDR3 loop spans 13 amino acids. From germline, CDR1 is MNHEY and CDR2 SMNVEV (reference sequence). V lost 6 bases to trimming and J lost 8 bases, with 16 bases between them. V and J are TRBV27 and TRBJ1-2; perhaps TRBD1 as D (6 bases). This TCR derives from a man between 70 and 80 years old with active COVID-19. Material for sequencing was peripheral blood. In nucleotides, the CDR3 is TGTGCCAGCAGACCTACCACAGGGCAGGGCTACACCTTC. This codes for CASRPTTGQGYTF.